This T cell receptor (beta chain) was sequenced during a study of CD4 and CD8 cells across lung adenocarcinoma regions. This clonotype was seen many times. Donors had localized lung adenocarcinoma, a non-small cell lung cancer. TCRdb reanalysed the PCR reads using MiXCR and keeps one entry per CDR3 protein. The table shows 20,000 to 25,000 distinct CDR3 sequences, with approximately 49% occurring only once. The V end lost 6 bases, the J end lost 2 bases, and 10 bases lay between the germline ends. The CDR3 extends over 13 amino acids. Looked up from germline, CDR1 is WSHSY and CDR2 is SAAADI. V usage is TRBV10-2 and J usage is TRBJ2-5; perhaps D is TRBD1 or TRBD2 (6 bases each). This receptor was obtained from a female donor with lung adenocarcinoma. The CD4 and CD8 labels of this study may be unreliable. What was sequenced was CD8+ T cells from the center of a lung tumor. The CDR3 is CASREGGQETQYF. The CDR3 DNA reads TGCGCCAGCAGGGAAGGGGGGCAAGAGACCCAGTACTTC.